This TCR beta chain originates from a study of cytomegalovirus exposure and HLA in healthy donors. Germline CDR1 and CDR2: WNHNN and SYGVQD (reference sequence). This CDR3 is built from 12 residues. The germline V and J ends were trimmed by 3 bases and 4 bases, with 4 bases remaining between them. The study, taken as a whole, reports: Most CMV-associated TCR beta chains appeared HLA-restricted in a later analysis. TCR beta V segments were, for the most part, productive about 87% or about 30% of the time in an earlier analysis. Later, TCR association rates were found to vary by HLA locus, highest for DRB1 and lowest for HLA-C.

In this sample, this clone turned up once. Its antigen remains unidentified. The primer mix had 60 Vbeta and 13 Jbeta primers. Assay used: immunoSEQ multiplex PCR; TCRdb lists only in-frame clones, some missing. The table records over 150,000 clones, roughly four fifths of them present only once. Specimen: PBMCs. The genes are TRBV10-1 and TRBJ2-1; D is uncertain. The origin of this receptor is a young woman in good health and CMV-seronegative. The CDR3 DNA sequence: TGCGCCAGCAGTGACCGGTACAATGAGCAGTTCTTC. This translates into CASSDRYNEQFF.